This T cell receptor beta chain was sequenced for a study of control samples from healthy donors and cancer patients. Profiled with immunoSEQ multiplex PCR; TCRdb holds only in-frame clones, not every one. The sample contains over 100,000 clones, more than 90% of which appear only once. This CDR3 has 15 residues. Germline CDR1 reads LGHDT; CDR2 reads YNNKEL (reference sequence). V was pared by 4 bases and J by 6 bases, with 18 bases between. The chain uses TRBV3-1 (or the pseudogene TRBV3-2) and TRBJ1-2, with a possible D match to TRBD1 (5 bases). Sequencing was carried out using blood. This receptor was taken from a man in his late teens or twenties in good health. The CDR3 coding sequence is TGTGCCAGCAGCCGAGACGGGACGGATCTCCATGGCTACACCTTC. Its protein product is CASSRDGTDLHGYTF.